The next 9 T cell receptor beta chains were all read from a single sample in a study of shared clonotypes between healthy human individuals. Clones were sequenced by immunoSEQ multiplex PCR, and TCRdb holds only the in-frame ones, with some missing. Of about 2.4 million clones detected, around nine tenths appear once; the ten largest clones hold 0.13% to 0.15%. The sample comprised naive CD4+ T cells sorted from blood. Subset of the sample: CD45RA+ positively selected. Receptor source: a man between 18 and 35 years old in good health.

The V gene is TRBV19, the J gene TRBJ1-1; D is uncertain. The V gene lost 3 bases and the J gene lost 4 bases, with 6 bases spanning the gap. The CDR3 has 12 residues. Germline V gene data show CDR1 as LNHDA and CDR2 as SQIVND (reference sequence). CDR3 sequence: CASSIRSTEAFF. DNA of the CDR3: TGTGCCAGTAGTATCAGGAGCACTGAAGCTTTCTTT.

This clone was seen only once. The CDR3 DNA follows: TGTGCCAGCGCCCCTCGCGGTCAGCCCCAGCATTTT. It is translated as CASAPRGQPQHF. The chain couples TRBV7-2 to TRBJ1-5; the D is unclear. The germline V and J ends were trimmed by 8 bases and 6 bases, with 11 bases remaining between them. The CDR3 has 12 residues. Germline V gene data show CDR1 as SGHTA and CDR2 as FQGNSA.

This chain uses TRBV19 with TRBJ1-1; D is undetermined. The CDR3 is 11 residues long. Germline V gene sequence: CDR1 LNHDA, CDR2 SQIVND (reference sequence). V lost 8 bases and J lost 5, with 9 bases in between. The CDR3 is CASGFRTEAFF. In DNA form, the CDR3 reads TGTGCCAGTGGTTTTAGGACTGAAGCTTTCTTT.

V gene TRBV28 combines with J gene TRBJ1-2; possibly TRBD1 for D (6 bases). The CDR3 sequence is 16 residues long. The V end was cut by 3 bases, the J end by 8 bases, with 22 bases between. Germline V lookup: CDR1 MDHEN, CDR2 SYDVKM. CDR3 residues: CASSFMRAPARGGYTF. The DNA of the CDR3 is TGTGCCAGCAGTTTTATGCGGGCCCCAGCTAGGGGGGGCTACACCTTC.

The genes are TRBV11-2 and TRBJ2-4; tentatively, D is TRBD2 (6 bases). Germline V lookup: CDR1 SGHAT, CDR2 FQNNGV. V was shortened by 5 bases and J by 4 bases, with 9 bases between the two germline ends. The CDR3 covers 13 residues. The CDR3 region is CASSPGGKNIQYF. The CDR3 bases are TGTGCCAGCAGCCCCGGAGGGAAAAACATTCAGTACTTC.

The chain uses TRBV11-2 and TRBJ1-4; no definite D call. Between the trimmed V and J ends, which lost 3 bases and 3 bases, there was a span of 11 bases. Germline-derived CDR1 and CDR2 are SGHAT and FQNNGV. This CDR3 spans 15 amino acids. CDR3 region: CASSFTGSSNEKLFF. CDR3 nucleotide sequence: TGTGCCAGCAGCTTTACGGGTTCATCTAATGAAAAACTGTTTTTT.

J is TRBJ1-1 and V is TRBV28, with 8 positions matching TRBD1. The CDR3 runs 15 residues. Germline V CDR1 and CDR2: MDHEN, SYDVKM. V lost 5 bases to trimming and J lost 5 bases; unmatched junction nucleotides: 10. The CDR3 sequence is CASSESGTGNTEAFF. The CDR3 region has the DNA TGTGCCAGCAGTGAATCCGGGACAGGAAATACTGAAGCTTTCTTT.

This chain joins TRBV10-3 and TRBJ2-7, with 9 bases matching TRBD1. Per the germline V gene, CDR1 is ENHRY and CDR2 is SYGVKD. The CDR3 runs to 12 residues. Trimming took 8 bases from V and 5 from J; bases not matched to a gene: 4. The CDR3 protein is CAIGTGLDEQYF. For the CDR3, the DNA is TGTGCCATCGGGACAGGGCTCGACGAGCAGTACTTC.

The chain combines TRBV9 with TRBJ1-3, with TRBD1 as a possible D gene (5 bases). CDR1 and CDR2 (germline): SGDLS, YYNGEE. The CDR3 sequence is 17 residues long. The V end was cut by 0 bases, the J end by 0 bases, with 13 bases between. The CDR3 DNA reads as TGTGCCAGCAGCGTAGCGGGCAGGGTGGGCTCTGGAAACACCATATATTTT. It translates to CASSVAGRVGSGNTIYF.